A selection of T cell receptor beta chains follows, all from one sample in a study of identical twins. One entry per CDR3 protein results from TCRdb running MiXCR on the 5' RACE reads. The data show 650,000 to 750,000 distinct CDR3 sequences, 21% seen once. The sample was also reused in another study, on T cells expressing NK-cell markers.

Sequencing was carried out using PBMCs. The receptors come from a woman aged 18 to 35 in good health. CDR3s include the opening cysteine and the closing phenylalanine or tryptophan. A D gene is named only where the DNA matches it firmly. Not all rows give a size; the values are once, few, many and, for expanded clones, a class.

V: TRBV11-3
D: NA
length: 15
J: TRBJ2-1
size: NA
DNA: TGTGCCAGCAGCTTCTCCGGGGGTTCGAGATATGAGCAGTTCTTC
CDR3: CASSFSGGSRYEQFF

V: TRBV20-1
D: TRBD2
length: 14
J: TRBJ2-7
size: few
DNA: TGCAGTGCTTATGGACTAGCGCAGCCCTACGAGCAGTACTTC
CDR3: CSAYGLAQPYEQYF

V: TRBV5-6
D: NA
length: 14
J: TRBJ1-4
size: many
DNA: TGTGCCAGCAGCCCCACGGTACTGGATGAAAAACTGTTTTTT
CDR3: CASSPTVLDEKLFF

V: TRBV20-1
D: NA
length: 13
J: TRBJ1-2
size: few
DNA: TGCAGTGCTAGTCCGAACGGCCGCCTAGGCTACACCTTC
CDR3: CSASPNGRLGYTF

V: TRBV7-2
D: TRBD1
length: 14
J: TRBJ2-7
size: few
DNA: TGTGCCAGCAGCCTCCTGAGACAGGGGACCGAGCAGTACTTC
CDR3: CASSLLRQGTEQYF

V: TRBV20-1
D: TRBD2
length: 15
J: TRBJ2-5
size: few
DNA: TGCAGTGCTAGTCGTAGCGGGGGGATAAAAGAGACCCAGTACTTC
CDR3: CSASRSGGIKETQYF

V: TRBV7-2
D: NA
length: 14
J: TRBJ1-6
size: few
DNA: TGTGCCAGCAGTCGAGACCTTTATAATTCACCCCTCCACTTT
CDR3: CASSRDLYNSPLHF

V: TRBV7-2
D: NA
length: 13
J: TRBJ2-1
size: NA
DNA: TGTGCCAGCAGTAACAGCCGCTACAATGAGCAGTTCTTC
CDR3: CASSNSRYNEQFF

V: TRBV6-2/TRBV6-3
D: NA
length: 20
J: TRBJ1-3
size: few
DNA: TGTGCCAGCAGTTCCTCGGGTGGAGAACCGGGACCTTACTCTGGAAACACCATATATTTT
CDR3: CASSSSGGEPGPYSGNTIYF

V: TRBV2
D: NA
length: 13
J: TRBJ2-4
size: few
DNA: TGTGCCAGCAAGGACAGCTGGCAGGACATTCAGTACTTC
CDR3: CASKDSWQDIQYF

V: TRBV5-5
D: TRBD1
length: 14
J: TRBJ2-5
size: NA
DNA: TGTGCCAGCAGCTTTGGGGACAGACAAGAGACCCAGTACTTC
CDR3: CASSFGDRQETQYF

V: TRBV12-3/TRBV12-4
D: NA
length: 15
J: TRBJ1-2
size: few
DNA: TGTGCCAGCAGCCCCGCGGGGAGGTTTGCCTATGGCTACACCTTC
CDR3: CASSPAGRFAYGYTF

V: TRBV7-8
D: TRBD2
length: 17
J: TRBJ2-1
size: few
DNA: TGTGCCAGCAGCTTTTCAGGGGGGACTAGCGGACACAATGAGCAGTTCTTC
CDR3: CASSFSGGTSGHNEQFF

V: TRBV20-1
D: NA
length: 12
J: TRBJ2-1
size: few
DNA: TGCAGTGCTAACGGAAAGTACAATGAGCAGTTCTTC
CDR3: CSANGKYNEQFF

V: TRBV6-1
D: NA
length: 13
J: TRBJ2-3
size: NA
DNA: TGTGCCAGCAGGAAGGGGGGCACAGATACGCAGTATTTT
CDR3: CASRKGGTDTQYF

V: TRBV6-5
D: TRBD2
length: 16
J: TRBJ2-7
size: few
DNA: TGTGCCAGCAGTTACCGTCCAGCGGGGGGGCCCGGCGAGCAGTACTTC
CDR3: CASSYRPAGGPGEQYF

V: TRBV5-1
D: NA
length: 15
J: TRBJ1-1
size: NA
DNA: TGCGCCAGCAGCTTGGGGGACAACATGAACACTGAAGCTTTCTTT
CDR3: CASSLGDNMNTEAFF

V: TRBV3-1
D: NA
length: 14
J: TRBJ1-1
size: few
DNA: TGTGCCAGCAGCCAATCCAGTGCGGGGCCTGAAGCTTTCTTT
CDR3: CASSQSSAGPEAFF

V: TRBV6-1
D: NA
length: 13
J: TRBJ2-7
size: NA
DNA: TGTGCCAGCAGTGAGTCAGCTTCCTACGAGCAGTACTTC
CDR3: CASSESASYEQYF

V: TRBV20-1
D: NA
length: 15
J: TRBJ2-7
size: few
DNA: TGCAGTGCTAGGGGTGTCCAGGACAGTCTTTACGAGCAGTACTTC
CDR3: CSARGVQDSLYEQYF

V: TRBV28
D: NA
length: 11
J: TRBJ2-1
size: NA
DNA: TGTGCCAGCGGACCCCGCGTGGAGCAGTTCTTC
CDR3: CASGPRVEQFF

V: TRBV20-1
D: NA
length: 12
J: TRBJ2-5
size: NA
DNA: TGCAGTGCATGGAGGGCCGGAGAGACCCAGTACTTC
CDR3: CSAWRAGETQYF

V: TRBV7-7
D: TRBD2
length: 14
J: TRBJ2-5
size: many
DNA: TGTGCCAGCAGCTTAGGGACTAGCGTTAAGACCCAGTACTTC
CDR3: CASSLGTSVKTQYF

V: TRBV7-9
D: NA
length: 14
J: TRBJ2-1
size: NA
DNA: TGTGCCAGCAGCTCCCCCCCGCTGCGCAATGAGCAGTTCTTC
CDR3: CASSSPPLRNEQFF

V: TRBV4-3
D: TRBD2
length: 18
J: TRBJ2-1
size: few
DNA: TGCGCCAGCAGCCATAGACTAGCGGGAGGGCCTTTGGACAATGAGCAGTTCTTC
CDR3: CASSHRLAGGPLDNEQFF

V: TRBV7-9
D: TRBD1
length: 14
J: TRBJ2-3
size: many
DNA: TGTGCCAGCAGCCACAGGGGATTCGCAGATACGCAGTATTTT
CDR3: CASSHRGFADTQYF

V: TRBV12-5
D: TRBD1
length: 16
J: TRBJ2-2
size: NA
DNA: TGTGCTAGTGGTTTGACAGGGGTGGGGCGCACCGGGGAGCTGTTTTTT
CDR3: CASGLTGVGRTGELFF